The 32 T cell receptor beta chains below come from one sample, sequenced in a study of cytomegalovirus exposure and HLA in healthy donors. Vbeta (60) and Jbeta (13) primers were used in the PCR. The repertoire was sequenced with immunoSEQ multiplex PCR; TCRdb's copy has only in-frame clones and lacks some. This sample has approximately 140,000 clones; over 60% occur once, and the top ten carry around 7%. Material for sequencing was PBMCs. The receptors stem from a man in his forties or fifties in good health and CMV-seropositive.

V is TRBV5-1 and J is TRBJ2-2; 8 bases fit TRBD1. The CDR3 has 16 amino acids. Germline lookup yields CDR1 SGHRS and CDR2 YFSETQ. V lost 4 bases and J lost 7; bases outside the gene matches: 12. In nucleotides, the CDR3 is TGCGCCAGCAGCACTGGACAGGGACGAGGGAACGGGGAGCTGTTTTTT. It is translated as CASSTGQGRGNGELFF.

The chain joins TRBV5-5 to TRBJ2-7; TRBD1 agrees at 9 bases. The CDR3 is made up of 15 amino acids. Germline assignment: CDR1 SGHKS and CDR2 YYEKEE (reference sequence). V shed 4 bases, J shed 4 bases, and the junction held 9 bases outside the gene matches. CDR3 residues: CASSPGQGAGYEQYF. The CDR3 bases are TGTGCCAGCAGCCCGGGACAGGGAGCAGGGTACGAGCAGTACTTC.

CDR3 region: CASNDAGSNEKLFF. The CDR3 DNA is TGCGCCAGCAACGACGCAGGGTCTAATGAAAAACTGTTTTTT. The chain recombines TRBV10-2 with TRBJ1-4; maybe TRBD1 (5 bases). There are 14 residues in the CDR3. V dropped 7 bases and J dropped 3 bases, with 12 bases sitting between them. Looked up from germline, CDR1 is WSHSY and CDR2 is SAAADI.

The count of this clone is one. The chain couples TRBV6-5 to TRBJ1-1; 7 positions agree with TRBD1. The CDR3 is made up of 16 amino acids. J gave up 1 base and V 3 bases, and 8 bases lay outside the gene matches. Germline V gives CDR1 MNHEY, CDR2 SVGAGI. CDR3 sequence reads: CASSYLRAGGNTEAFF. The CDR3 DNA is TGTGCCAGCAGTTATTTAAGGGCAGGGGGGAACACTGAAGCTTTCTTT.

Concerning this clone: Sequence at one end of the junction differs from germline and may be a read error. This sequence joins TRBV7-7 and TRBJ2-3, with 13 nucleotides matching TRBD2. Germline V gives CDR1 SSHAT, CDR2 FNYEAQ (reference sequence). This CDR3 region has 15 residues. The CDR3 nucleotides read TGTGCTAGCAGCTTAGGACTAGCGGGAGCAGATACGCAGTATTTT. It specifies CASSLGLAGADTQYF.

On this clone itself: The sample holds other DNA sequences that translate to the same CDR3. The rearrangement joins TRBV19 to TRBJ2-3; 7 bases agree with TRBD2. The CDR3 has 12 amino acids. The germline V gene has CDR1 LNHDA and CDR2 SQIVND (reference sequence). With V trimmed by 4 bases and J by 6 bases, 1 base remained unmatched. CDR3 sequence (DNA): TGTGCCAGTAGTAGGGGGGGGGATACGCAGTATTTT. As protein: CASSRGGDTQYF. Full variable domain (missing parts from reference TRBV19 and TRBJ2-3): DGGITQSPKYLFRKEGQNVTLSCEQNLNHDAMYWYRQDPGQGLRLIYYSQIVNDFQKGDIAEGYSVSREKKESFPLTVTSAQKNPTAFYLCASSRGGDTQYFGPGTRLTVL.

V is TRBV12-5 and J is TRBJ1-3; tentative D call: TRBD1 (5 bases). Germline lookup yields CDR1 LGHNT and CDR2 FRNRAP. This CDR3 is built from 14 residues. Trimming pared 6 bases from V and 1 base from J, leaving 10 bases between. The CDR3 protein is CASGNPGSGNTIYF. CDR3 DNA: TGTGCTAGTGGGAACCCAGGGTCTGGAAACACCATATATTTT.

This chain connects TRBV5-1 to TRBJ2-7; TRBD1 might be the D (5 bases). The V gene lost 6 bases and the J gene lost 5 bases, with 21 bases spanning the gap. CDR3 length: 15 residues. CDR1 is SGHRS and CDR2 is YFSETQ in the germline V gene. This CDR3 reads CASTYVGQGRDEQYF. The CDR3 DNA is TGCGCCAGCACCTATGTCGGGCAGGGAAGGGACGAGCAGTACTTC.

CDR3 loop: CASSFYQGAYEQYF. Here the CDR3 DNA reads TGTGCCAGCAGTTTTTATCAGGGGGCCTACGAGCAGTACTTC. This sequence joins TRBV28 and TRBJ2-7, with 7 positions matching TRBD1. This CDR3 spans 14 amino acids. Germline CDR1 reads MDHEN; CDR2 reads SYDVKM. V lost 3 bases, J lost 2 bases, and 4 bases stayed unmatched.

The CDR3, as DNA: TGTGCCAGCAGCTTAGGGTACAAGAGGGTAGAAAAACTGTTTTTT. It is translated as CASSLGYKRVEKLFF. J is TRBJ1-4 and V is TRBV7-2; D is ambiguous. This CDR3 contains 15 residues. Trimming stripped 1 base from V and 8 bases from J, with 14 bases between. Germline CDR1 reads SGHTA; CDR2 reads FQGNSA.

The chain recombines TRBV7-6 with TRBJ2-7; D perhaps matches TRBD2 (6 bases). The CDR3 loop spans 15 amino acids. Trimming cost V 1 base and J 1 base, with 11 bases left between them. Germline V gene lookup returns CDR1 SGHVS and CDR2 FNYEAQ. Written as DNA, the CDR3 is TGTGCCAGCAGCTTAGACTGGGGGGATTCCTACGAGCAGTACTTC. Its protein is CASSLDWGDSYEQYF.

This clone was seen only once. V gene TRBV4-2 combines with J gene TRBJ1-1, with D unclear. The CDR3 extends over 16 amino acids. Germline lookup yields CDR1 LGHNA and CDR2 YNFKEQ. V was pared by 0 bases and J by 2 bases, with 13 bases between. In nucleotides, the CDR3 is TGTGCCAGCAGCCAAGATCTGGGCAGGCCAAACACTGAAGCTTTCTTT. Its protein product is CASSQDLGRPNTEAFF.

This chain connects TRBV19 to TRBJ1-5, with 9 bases matching TRBD1. Trimming cost V 7 bases and J 6 bases; bases outside gene matches: 13. Germline values: CDR1 LNHDA, CDR2 SQIVND (reference sequence). The CDR3 consists of 16 residues. CDR3 in amino acids: CASTRMDRGAGQPQHF. The DNA for the CDR3 is TGTGCCAGTACCCGTATGGACAGGGGAGCAGGTCAGCCCCAGCATTTT.

This clone appeared a single time. CDR3 coding DNA: TGTGCCAGCAGCTTAGAAGGGGCGCTTACCTACAATGAGCAGTTCTTC. As protein: CASSLEGALTYNEQFF. V usage is TRBV7-8 and J usage is TRBJ2-1, with D perhaps matching TRBD1 (5 bases). Trimming cost V 1 base and J 2 bases, with 12 bases left between them. CDR1 SGHVS and CDR2 FQNEAQ come from the germline V gene. The CDR3 spans 16 residues.

The rearrangement joins TRBV5-8 to TRBJ2-5; 15 nucleotides match TRBD2. The CDR3 extends over 18 amino acids. Germline CDR1 is SGHTS and CDR2 is YDEGEE. The V gene end was trimmed by 4 bases and the J gene end by 5 bases; junction bases not matched to a gene: 12. Here the CDR3 DNA reads TGTGCCAGCAGCGTTGGGACTAGCGGGGGGCGCAGTCTGGAGACCCAGTACTTC. Its translation: CASSVGTSGGRSLETQYF. The full variable domain, rest sourced from reference TRBV5-8 and TRBJ2-5, is EAGVTQSPTHLIKTRGQQATLRCSPISGHTSVYWYQQALGLGLQFLLWYDEGEERNRGNFPPRFSGRQFPNYSSELNVNALELEDSALYLCASSVGTSGGRSLETQYFGPGTRLLVL.

The rearrangement links TRBV29-1 to TRBJ2-2; tentative D call: TRBD1 (6 bases). The germline V and J ends were trimmed by 6 bases and 1 base, with 15 bases remaining between them. Looked up from germline, CDR1 is SQVTM and CDR2 is ANQGSEA. CDR3 length equals 15 residues. DNA of the CDR3: TGCAGCGTCTCCAGCCGGACAGAGAACACCGGGGAGCTGTTTTTT. It codes for CSVSSRTENTGELFF.

V usage is TRBV21-1 and J usage is TRBJ2-5; the table's D call of TRBD1 was not tested on the DNA. TRBV21-1 constitutes a pseudogene. This CDR3 contains 16 residues. The CDR3 protein is CASTSDNDRGKETQYF. In DNA, the CDR3 is TGTGCCAGCACCTCAGATAACGACAGAGGCAAGGAGACCCAGTACTTC.

The chain links TRBV29-1 to TRBJ2-1; D is ambiguous. Trimming pared 6 bases from V and 0 bases from J, leaving 12 bases between. The CDR3 length is 14 residues. Per the germline V gene, CDR1 is SQVTM and CDR2 is ANQGSEA. CDR3 region: CSVHRDASYNEQFF. The CDR3 DNA is TGCAGCGTCCACAGAGATGCCTCCTACAATGAGCAGTTCTTC.

There are a few counts of this clone. The chain employs TRBV27 and TRBJ1-4; TRBD1 matches 10 bases. After removal of 6 bases from V and 6 bases from J, the junction contained 7 bases not matched to a gene. Germline lookup yields CDR1 MNHEY and CDR2 SMNVEV (reference sequence). The CDR3 runs 15 residues. CDR3 sequence reads: CASSRTGQGYEKLFF. As DNA, the CDR3 is TGTGCCAGCAGCCGGACGGGACAGGGGTATGAAAAACTGTTTTTT.

J is TRBJ2-1 and V is TRBV5-1; D remains ambiguous. This CDR3 comprises 11 residues. V was clipped by 4 bases and J by 7 bases, with 6 bases between them. CDR1 is SGHRS, CDR2 YFSETQ, per germline. CDR3 nucleotide sequence: TGCGCCAGCAGCGGCGGTAATGAGCAGTTCTTC. It yields the protein CASSGGNEQFF. Filled out from reference TRBV5-1 and TRBJ2-1, the complete variable domain reads KAGVTQTPRYLIKTRGQQVTLSCSPISGHRSVSWYQQTPGQGLQFLFEYFSETQRNKGNFPGRFSGRQFSNSRSEMNVSTLELGDSALYLCASSGGNEQFFGPGTRLTVL.

The rearrangement links TRBV7-9 to TRBJ2-1; TRBD1 matches at 8 bases. The CDR3 covers 13 residues. CDR1 SEHNR and CDR2 FQNEAQ come from the germline V gene (reference sequence). J lost 8 bases, V lost 8 bases, and 8 bases had no gene match. The CDR3 protein is CASGRTGRHEQFF. CDR3 DNA: TGTGCCAGCGGTCGGACAGGGAGGCATGAGCAGTTCTTC.

The J gene is TRBJ1-1, the V gene TRBV10-3; 7 bases align to TRBD1. Per germline, CDR1 ENHRY and CDR2 SYGVKD. Trimming took 6 bases from V and 0 from J; bases not matched to a gene: 4. CDR3 length: 14 amino acids. The DNA of the CDR3 is TGTGCCATCAGGGAGGGGGCTTTGAACACTGAAGCTTTCTTT. Amino acid sequence: CAIREGALNTEAFF.

This clone was counted between two and nine times. This sequence joins TRBV2 and TRBJ2-1; TRBD1 matches at 8 bases. V was clipped by 5 bases and J by 2 bases; unmatched bases: 2. This CDR3 contains 14 residues. The germline V gene has CDR1 SNHLY and CDR2 FYNNEI. CDR3 protein: CASSPTGAYNEQFF. The CDR3 coding sequence is TGTGCCAGCAGTCCGACAGGGGCCTACAATGAGCAGTTCTTC.

The V call is TRBV4-1, the J call TRBJ2-5, with TRBD1 identical over 9 bases. The J call may not be correct, given that the DNA end is closer to TRBJ2-7. Germline V gene sequence: CDR1 MGHRA, CDR2 YSYEKL. There are 15 residues in the CDR3. The CDR3 region is CASRYRDRATYEQYF. In DNA, the CDR3 is TGCGCCAGCAGATATCGGGACAGGGCTACCTACGAGCAGTACTTC.

The chain combines TRBV19 with TRBJ2-1; 9 bases match TRBD1. V was clipped by 3 bases and J by 8 bases; unmatched bases: 5. Germline CDR1 is LNHDA and CDR2 is SQIVND (reference sequence). The CDR3 contains 14 residues. The chain's CDR3 is CASSIPTGGYEQFF. CDR3 nucleotide sequence: TGTGCCAGTAGTATCCCGACAGGGGGGTATGAGCAGTTCTTC.

This clone was picked up a small number of times. Other nucleotide sequences in the sample specify the same CDR3. The chain recombines TRBV19 with TRBJ1-1; TRBD1 is a possible D gene (6 bases). This CDR3 spans 11 amino acids. The V gene lost 6 bases and the J gene lost 7 bases, with 9 bases spanning the gap. Germline-derived CDR1 and CDR2 are LNHDA and SQIVND (reference sequence). CDR3 region: CASRRTVEAFF. In nucleotides, the CDR3 is TGTGCCAGTAGGCGGACAGTTGAAGCTTTCTTT.

This clone appeared a single time. The chain recombines TRBV5-4 with TRBJ1-2; 7 bases are shared with TRBD1. This CDR3 comprises 14 residues. V dropped 1 base and J dropped 4; count of bases not matched to a gene: 4. Germline loops: CDR1 SGHNT, CDR2 YYREEE (reference sequence). CDR3 bases: TGTGCCAGCAGCTTGACAGGGGTCAGCTATGGCTACACCTTC. It encodes CASSLTGVSYGYTF.

This rearrangement joins TRBV27 to TRBJ1-1; 9 bases fit TRBD1. This CDR3 contains 15 residues. V gave up 5 bases and J gave up 7 bases; unmatched junction bases: 11. Germline CDR1 reads MNHEY; CDR2 reads SMNVEV (reference sequence). CDR3 region: CASSPYRGPRLEAFF. In DNA form, the CDR3 reads TGTGCCAGCAGTCCCTACAGGGGGCCTCGCCTTGAAGCTTTCTTT.

The chain recombines TRBV5-1 with TRBJ1-1; TRBD1 matches 9 bases. This CDR3 contains 18 residues. CDR1 and CDR2 (germline): SGHRS, YFSETQ. The ends lost 5 bases at V and 3 bases at J; junction bases unmatched: 17. The CDR3 is CASRLTIRLGQGYTEAFF. DNA for the CDR3: TGCGCCAGCAGACTAACCATACGCTTAGGACAGGGGTACACTGAAGCTTTCTTT.

This chain links TRBV7-8 with TRBJ2-1; TRBD1 matches 7 bases. There are 16 residues in the CDR3. Unmatched junction bases numbered 15, after V lost 8 bases and J lost 5 bases. In germline, CDR1 is SGHVS, CDR2 FQNEAQ. CDR3: CASPPPNRGPNNEQFF. The CDR3 DNA follows: TGTGCCAGCCCACCTCCCAACAGGGGACCCAACAATGAGCAGTTCTTC.

Concerning this clone itself: The same CDR3 arises from other DNA sequences in this sample as well. This rearrangement joins TRBV27 to TRBJ1-1; no clear D gene. Trimming took off 1 base at V and 2 bases at J, with 5 bases between the two ends. Germline V gene data show CDR1 as MNHEY and CDR2 as SMNVEV (reference sequence). The CDR3 runs to 13 residues. The CDR3 DNA reads as TGTGCCAGCAGTTTATGGGCCAACACTGAAGCTTTCTTT. Translating gives CASSLWANTEAFF.

V and J are TRBV27 and TRBJ1-5; D is perhaps TRBD1 (6 bases). The CDR3 has 13 residues. The V gene's germline CDR1 is MNHEY and CDR2 SMNVEV (reference sequence). With 5 bases removed from V and 6 bases from J, the gap between germline ends came to 11 bases. This CDR3 reads CASSQTGIQPQHF. The CDR3 coding sequence is TGTGCCAGCAGTCAAACAGGGATTCAGCCCCAGCATTTT.